Presented here are 15 T cell receptor beta chains from one specimen sequenced in a study of T-cell reconstitution after alpha-beta-depleted transplantation in children. Researchers prepared the TCRbeta library using unique molecular identifiers, the study reports. One entry per CDR3 protein results from TCRdb running MiXCR on the PCR reads. This repertoire shows about 17,000 distinct CDR3 sequences, roughly 12% found once; its top ten account for 70% to 80%. Sequencing used PBMCs, mostly from graft donor cells, obtained 180 days after TCRalphabeta/CD19-depleted stem cell transplant. The receptors stem from a boy under three years old who had a stem cell transplant for Wiskott-Aldrich syndrome, so the T cells may come from the graft donor.

This sequence joins TRBV10-3 and TRBJ1-2; D is uncertain. CDR1 is ENHRY, CDR2 SYGVKD, per germline. V dropped 6 bases and J dropped 4 bases, with 18 bases sitting between them. The CDR3 loop spans 15 amino acids. CDR3 nucleotides: TGTGCCATCAGACCATTCGCCGGTCTCCTCTATGGCTACACCTTC. It codes for CAIRPFAGLLYGYTF.

The CDR3 sequence is CASSPPGYYEQYF. Here the CDR3 DNA reads TGTGCCAGCAGCCCCCCGGGGTACTACGAGCAGTACTTC. J is TRBJ2-7 and V is TRBV5-6; weak D call: TRBD2 (5 bases). Per the germline V gene, CDR1 is SGHDT and CDR2 is YYEEEE. Deletions cut 4 bases from V and 3 bases from J, with 11 bases between. CDR3 length equals 13 residues.

This clonotype has a count of ten or more. This CDR3 is CASSPGLAQPEQYF. For the CDR3, the DNA is TGTGCCAGCAGCCCGGGACTAGCACAACCAGAGCAGTACTTC. The chain is built from TRBV7-2 and TRBJ2-7; 9 bases line up with TRBD2. CDR3 size: 14 residues. V was pared by 5 bases and J by 7 bases, with 9 bases of the junction left unmatched. Germline loops: CDR1 SGHTA, CDR2 FQGNSA.

This clonotype was seen many times. V gene TRBV10-3 combines with J gene TRBJ2-7; 7 nucleotides agree with TRBD1. Germline-derived CDR1 and CDR2 are ENHRY and SYGVKD. The CDR3 contains 16 residues. Unmatched junction bases numbered 9, after V lost 2 bases and J lost 2 bases. The chain's CDR3 is CAISEGQGTVAYEQYF. The CDR3 nucleotides read TGTGCCATCAGTGAGGGTCAGGGGACAGTAGCCTACGAGCAGTACTTC.

The chain carries TRBV9 and TRBJ2-7, with unresolved D. Germline V lookup: CDR1 SGDLS, CDR2 YYNGEE. Trimming removed 0 bases at V and 2 bases at J, with 15 bases between. CDR3 length equals 16 residues. The CDR3 DNA is TGTGCCAGCAGCGTAGCTATCGGAGTTAGCACCTACGAGCAGTACTTC. Protein sequence: CASSVAIGVSTYEQYF.

The V gene is TRBV2, the J gene TRBJ2-2; TRBD2 aligns across 8 bases. This CDR3 comprises 16 residues. Per germline, CDR1 SNHLY and CDR2 FYNNEI. The trim removed 6 bases at V and 4 bases at J, leaving 10 bases unmatched. The CDR3 nucleotides read TGTGCCAGCAGCTACGTTCCAGCGGGAGCCACCGGGGAGCTGTTTTTT. It encodes CASSYVPAGATGELFF. The full variable domain, with the rest looked up from reference TRBV2 and TRBJ2-2, is EPEVTQTPSHQVTQMGQEVILRCVPISNHLYFYWYRQILGQKVEFLVSFYNNEISEKSEIFDDQFSVERPDGSNFTLKIRSTKLEDSAMYFCASSYVPAGATGELFFGEGSRLTVL.

At least ten counts were recorded for this clonotype. This sequence joins TRBV7-2 and TRBJ2-7; 11 bases match TRBD2. CDR1 and CDR2 (germline): SGHTA, FQGNSA. J lost 7 bases, V lost 5 bases, and 10 bases had no gene match. The CDR3 runs to 15 residues. The CDR3 sequence is CASSPEGLAEAEQYF. The CDR3 nucleotides read TGTGCCAGCAGCCCCGAGGGACTAGCGGAAGCGGAGCAGTACTTC.

The V call is TRBV7-2, the J call TRBJ1-2, with D uncertain. V lost 5 bases and J lost 8, with 24 bases in between. Germline assignment: CDR1 SGHTA and CDR2 FQGNSA. The CDR3 loop spans 16 amino acids. For the CDR3, the DNA is TGTGCCAGCAGCGGATCCCCGTTGGGAGGTCCGATGGGCTACACCTTC. The encoded protein is CASSGSPLGGPMGYTF.

This clonotype was observed many times. This rearrangement joins TRBV7-9 to TRBJ2-5, with TRBD1 identical over 9 bases. The trim removed 7 bases at V and 5 bases at J, leaving 14 bases unmatched. The length of the CDR3 is 16 residues. CDR1 and CDR2 from the germline V gene are SEHNR and FQNEAQ (reference sequence). CDR3 sequence: CASNYRDRDGSETQYF. The CDR3 DNA sequence: TGTGCCAGCAACTACCGGGACAGGGATGGATCGGAGACCCAGTACTTC.

Ten or more counts support this clonotype. J is TRBJ2-7 and V is TRBV7-9, with D perhaps given as TRBD1 or TRBD2 (5 bases each). The length of the CDR3 is 16 residues. The germline V gene encodes CDR1 SEHNR and CDR2 FQNEAQ (reference sequence). V was shortened by 5 bases and J by 4 bases, with 21 bases between the two germline ends. As DNA, the CDR3 is TGTGCCAGCAGCCTCCCATACGGGACCCTCTTTTACGAGCAGTACTTC. This gives the protein CASSLPYGTLFYEQYF. The variable domain in full, completed from reference TRBV7-9 and TRBJ2-7, reads DTGVSQNPRHKITKRGQNVTFRCDPISEHNRLYWYRQTLGQGPEFLTYFQNEAQLEKSRLLSDRFSAERPKGSFSTLEIQRTEQGDSAMYLCASSLPYGTLFYEQYFGPGTRLTVT.

The CDR3 DNA is TGTGCCAGCACCTCCAGGGGGAGTGGAGGGTACGAAAAACTGTTTTTT. Translated: CASTSRGSGGYEKLFF. The V call is TRBV7-2, the J call TRBJ1-4; 7 bases are a match to TRBD1. V trimming: 7 bases; J trimming: 8 bases; junction bases outside the gene matches: 16. The germline CDR1 and CDR2 sequences are SGHTA and FQGNSA. This CDR3 spans 16 amino acids. The entire variable domain, with the rest obtained from reference TRBV7-2 and TRBJ1-4, is as follows: GAGVSQSPSNKVTEKGKDVELRCDPISGHTALYWYRQSLGQGLEFLIYFQGNSAPDKSGLPSDRFSAERTGGSVSTLTIQRTQQEDSAVYLCASTSRGSGGYEKLFFGSGTQLSVL.

The chain carries TRBV19 and TRBJ2-1; D uncertain. Germline V gene sequence: CDR1 LNHDA, CDR2 SQIVND (reference sequence). The CDR3 spans 13 residues. V lost 2 bases, J lost 12 bases, and 14 bases lay in between. The CDR3 DNA is TGTGCCAGTAGTATATCTCGGGCGGCTGTGCAGTTCTTC. Translation: CASSISRAAVQFF.

Many counts were recorded for this clonotype. The chain joins TRBV5-6 to TRBJ2-2, with D hard to call. The germline CDR1 and CDR2 sequences are SGHDT and YYEEEE. V was clipped by 5 bases and J by 3 bases, with 8 bases between them. The CDR3 extends over 13 amino acids. The CDR3 reads CASRPRYTGELFF. DNA of the CDR3: TGTGCCAGCAGGCCCAGGTACACCGGGGAGCTGTTTTTT. The full variable domain, rest sourced from reference TRBV5-6 and TRBJ2-2, is DAGVTQSPTHLIKTRGQQVTLRCSPKSGHDTVSWYQQALGQGPQFIFQYYEEEERQRGNFPDRFSGHQFPNYSSELNVNALLLGDSALYLCASRPRYTGELFFGEGSRLTVL.

This clonotype was observed at least ten times. V usage is TRBV4-3 and J usage is TRBJ2-7, with 9 bases fitting TRBD1. V lost 3 bases and J lost 3; bases outside the gene matches: 15. This CDR3 is built from 18 residues. Germline CDR1 is LGHNA and CDR2 is YSLEER. The CDR3 region has the DNA TGCGCCAGCAGCCATAATCGGAGAGTGTGGACAGGGGTCTACGAGCAGTACTTC. Its protein product is CASSHNRRVWTGVYEQYF.

This clonotype occurred many times. This chain joins TRBV9 and TRBJ2-1; 12 bases map to TRBD2. The V gene's germline CDR1 is SGDLS and CDR2 YYNGEE. The length of the CDR3 is 17 residues. V lost 0 bases, J lost 8 bases, and 9 bases stayed unmatched. CDR3 in amino acids: CASSVGSSGRVIDEQFF. CDR3 sequence (DNA): TGTGCCAGCAGCGTAGGGTCTAGCGGGAGGGTTATCGATGAGCAGTTCTTC.